This TCR beta chain emerged from a study of T cells expressing NK-cell markers. As for the study in general: Researchers got TCR beta repertoires out of sorted CD3+CD56+NKG2C+, CD3+CD56+NKG2C- and CD3+CD56-NKG2C+ T cells. In the group of eight sequenced donors, seven were HCMV-seropositive and one was seronegative.

The CDR3 has 12 residues. Germline CDR1 SQVTM, CDR2 ANQGSEA. TCR beta libraries carry UMIs added by 5'RACE template switching. Using the 5' RACE reads, TCRdb records one entry per CDR3 protein without DNA. The specimen's table records about 550,000 distinct CDR3 sequences. Sequencing was done on a sample of blood T cells: a sorted CD56 or NKG2C T cell subset, CD4+ or CD8+ T cells, or bulk PBMC T cells (not recorded which). The source is a man aged 18 to 29 in good health. V gene TRBV29-1 combines with J gene TRBJ2-3. The CDR3 loop is CSVDQSGDTQYF.